A selection of T cell receptor beta chains follows, all from one sample in a study of blood T cell repertoires in COVID-19. Some clones are missing from TCRdb's copy, which holds only in-frame ones; the method was immunoSEQ multiplex PCR. The data show about 150,000 clones, with roughly 85% seen just once and 8.3% held by the top ten. The sequenced sample consisted of peripheral blood. The receptors stem from a woman aged 60-75 years with COVID-19, enrolled during active disease. The CDR3 runs from the conserved cysteine through the conserved F or W. D genes are given only for firm matches. A clone size is listed for some rows: how often the clone was seen (once, few, many), or a class if it is expanded.

TRBJ2-3 | TRBV5-1 | NA | NA | TGCGCCAGCAGCTTGAATGCGGGAATGGATACGCAGTATTTT | CASSLNAGMDTQYF
TRBJ1-1 | TRBV5-1 | TRBD1 | once | TGCGCCAGCAGCCCCCGGACAGGAGGGGTATCGAACACTGAAGCTTTCTTT | CASSPRTGGVSNTEAFF
TRBJ1-4 | TRBV6-6 | NA | NA | TGTGCCAGCAGTTACCCAGGGGCAACTAATGAAAAACTGTTTTTT | CASSYPGATNEKLFF
TRBJ1-2 | TRBV5-6 | TRBD1 | once | TGTGCCAGCAGCTGGACAGGGCTTAACTATGGCTACACCTTC | CASSWTGLNYGYTF
TRBJ1-4 | TRBV2 | NA | NA | TGTGCCAGCAGTGCGGTACTGCAAAATGAAAAACTGTTTTTT | CASSAVLQNEKLFF
TRBJ1-2 | TRBV19 | NA | NA | TGTGCCAGTAGTACCCGGGCGACAGGACACTATGGCTACACCTTC | CASSTRATGHYGYTF
TRBJ1-5 | TRBV27 | TRBD1 | NA | TGTGCCAGCAGTTTATCCGGACAGACAGGGTATCAGCCCCAGCATTTT | CASSLSGQTGYQPQHF
TRBJ2-3 | TRBV5-6 | NA | NA | TGTGCCAGCAGCTTCCCGACAGTCTCGCGCACAGATACGCAGTATTTT | CASSFPTVSRTDTQYF
TRBJ1-4 | TRBV2 | NA | few | TGTGCCAGCAGCTCAAACCGATGGAGCCTAAAACTGTTTTTT | CASSSNRWSLKLFF
TRBJ1-5 | TRBV15 | NA | NA | TGTGCCACCAGCAGAGATCAGGGGTATGGCAATCAGCCCCAGCATTTT | CATSRDQGYGNQPQHF
TRBJ1-4 | TRBV19 | NA | NA | TGTGCCAGTAGTATTGGAGGCGGGGGTGAAAAACTGTTTTTT | CASSIGGGGEKLFF
TRBJ1-4 | TRBV2 | TRBD1 | NA | TGTGCCAGCAGTCGGGACAGGGGGCCTAATGAAAAACTGTTTTTT | CASSRDRGPNEKLFF
TRBJ1-5 | TRBV5-4 | TRBD1 | NA | TGTGCCAGCAGCAGGACAGGGGACAATCAGCCCCAGCATTTT | CASSRTGDNQPQHF
TRBJ1-5 | TRBV10-3 | TRBD1 | NA | TGTGCCATCAGCCCAGGGGGAATGACGCCCCAGCATTTT | CAISPGGMTPQHF
TRBJ1-1 | TRBV30 | NA | NA | TGTGCCTGGAGGATTAGGACACCCCGGGTCACTGAAGCTTTCTTT | CAWRIRTPRVTEAFF
TRBJ1-2 | TRBV7-6 | TRBD1 | NA | TGTGCCAGCAGCTCGGGACAGGGTCTGTATGGCTACACCTTC | CASSSGQGLYGYTF
TRBJ2-5 | TRBV6-1 | TRBD1 | NA | TGTGCCAGCAGTGAATCCAGGGGGTTAAGGGAGACCCAGTACTTC | CASSESRGLRETQYF
TRBJ2-1 | TRBV5-1 | NA | NA | TGCGCCAGCAGCTTGGTACCAACCGTCGGTTACAATGAGCAGTTCTTC | CASSLVPTVGYNEQFF
TRBJ2-1 | TRBV19 | NA | NA | TGTGCCAGTAGCATTACCCGCCGGCGGGACCATGAGCAGTTCTTC | CASSITRRRDHEQFF
TRBJ1-6 | TRBV7-3 | NA | NA | TGTGCCAGCAGCTTACAGACAGAAGTTGGCTCACCCCTCCACTTT | CASSLQTEVGSPLHF
TRBJ1-4 | TRBV5-5 | TRBD1 | NA | TGTGCCAGCAGCTCGGACAGGGGTCTAGAAAAACTGTTTTTT | CASSSDRGLEKLFF
TRBJ1-4 | TRBV7-9 | NA | NA | TGTGCCAGCAGCCCCCGGGGGTCTAATGAAAAACTGTTTTTT | CASSPRGSNEKLFF
TRBJ1-3 | TRBV7-9 | NA | NA | TGTGCCAGCAGCTTAGTCTTGTCGGCTGGAAACACCATATATTTT | CASSLVLSAGNTIYF
TRBJ2-2 | TRBV5-1 | TRBD1 | few | TGCGCCAGCAGCTTGGACAGGGGAAACACCGGGGAGCTGTTTTTT | CASSLDRGNTGELFF
TRBJ2-3 | TRBV5-4 | TRBD1 | once | TGTGCCAGCAGCTACAGGGGGATTAGCACAGATACGCAGTATTTT | CASSYRGISTDTQYF
TRBJ2-5 | TRBV7-3 | TRBD1 | NA | TGTGCCAGCAGCCCGGGACAGGGGCGTACCCTGGAGACCCAGTACTTC | CASSPGQGRTLETQYF
TRBJ1-1 | TRBV5-1 | NA | NA | TGCGCCAGCAGCTTGCAAGGGGGTGGGCACACTGAAGCTTTCTTT | CASSLQGGGHTEAFF
TRBJ1-1 | TRBV5-5 | NA | NA | TGTGCCAGCAGGCGAGGGAACATGAACACTGAAGCTTTCTTT | CASRRGNMNTEAFF
TRBJ2-1 | TRBV29-1 | NA | NA | TGCAGCTTTTTACTCTCGGTCCCCTACAATGAGCAGTTCTTC | CSFLLSVPYNEQFF